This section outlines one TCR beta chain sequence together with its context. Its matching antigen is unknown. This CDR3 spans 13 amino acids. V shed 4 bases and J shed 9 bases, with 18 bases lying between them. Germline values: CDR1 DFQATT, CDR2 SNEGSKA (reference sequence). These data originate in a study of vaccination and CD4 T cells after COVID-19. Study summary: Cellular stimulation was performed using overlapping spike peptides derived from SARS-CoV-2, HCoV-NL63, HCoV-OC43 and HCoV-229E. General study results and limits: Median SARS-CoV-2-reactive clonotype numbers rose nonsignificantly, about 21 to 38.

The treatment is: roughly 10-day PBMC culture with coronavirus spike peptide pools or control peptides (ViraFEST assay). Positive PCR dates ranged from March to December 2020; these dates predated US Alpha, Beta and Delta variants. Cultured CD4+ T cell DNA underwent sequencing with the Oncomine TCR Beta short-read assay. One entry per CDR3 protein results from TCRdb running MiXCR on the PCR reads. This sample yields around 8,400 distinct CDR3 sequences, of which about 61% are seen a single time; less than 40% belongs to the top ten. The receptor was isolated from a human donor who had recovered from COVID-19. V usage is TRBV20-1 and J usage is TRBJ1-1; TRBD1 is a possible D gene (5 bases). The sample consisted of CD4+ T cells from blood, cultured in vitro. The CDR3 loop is CSANPSRQTKAFF. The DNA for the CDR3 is TGCAGTGCTAACCCCAGCCGACAGACTAAAGCTTTCTTT.